This entry lists 3 T cell receptor beta chains sequenced from one sample in a study of cytomegalovirus exposure and HLA in healthy donors. 60 Vbeta and 13 Jbeta primers were used in PCR. Method: immunoSEQ multiplex PCR; TCRdb's copy keeps in-frame clones and lacks some. The sample consists of some 57,000 clones, about 70% of them appearing once. The sequenced material came from PBMCs. These receptors all come from a woman aged 55-70 years in good health and CMV-seropositive.

This clone was picked up a small number of times. The chain is built from TRBV30 and TRBJ1-2; tentative D call: TRBD1 (6 bases). V was shortened by 1 base and J by 6 bases, with 12 bases between the two germline ends. The CDR3 has 13 residues. In germline, CDR1 is GTSNPN, CDR2 SVGIG (reference sequence). Written as DNA, the CDR3 is TGTGCCTGGAGTGAACAGGGCTATAATGGCTACACCTTC. This encodes CAWSEQGYNGYTF.

This clone was counted only a few times. This likely traces to a read error, being one base from a far larger clone. V and J are TRBV5-1 and TRBJ1-1; 8 bases align to TRBD1. J was trimmed by 4 bases and V by 4 bases; bases with no gene match: 6. Looked up from germline, CDR1 is SGHRS and CDR2 is YFSETQ. The CDR3 has 14 residues. This CDR3 is CASSQQGGSTEAFF. The CDR3 DNA reads TGCGCCAGCAGCCAACAGGGGGGTAGCACTGAAGCTTTCTTT. Variable domain in full (rest from reference TRBV5-1 and TRBJ1-1): KAGVTQTPRYLIKTRGQQVTLSCSPISGHRSVSWYQQTPGQGLQFLFEYFSETQRNKGNFPGRFSGRQFSNSRSEMNVSTLELGDSALYLCASSQQGGSTEAFFGQGTRLTVV.

The chain uses TRBV4-3 and TRBJ1-6; a weak D match, TRBD1 (5 bases). The CDR3 extends over 17 amino acids. Trimming shortened V by 0 bases and J by 9 bases, and 18 bases separated the two germline ends. Germline V gives CDR1 LGHNA, CDR2 YSLEER. The CDR3 DNA is TGCGCCAGCAGCCAAGACCCCCCAGGGACTAAGGTTTCACCCCTCCACTTT. Its translation: CASSQDPPGTKVSPLHF.